This entry lists 19 T cell receptor beta chains sequenced from one sample in a study of blood T cell repertoires in COVID-19. Generated by immunoSEQ multiplex PCR, the TCRdb table keeps only in-frame clones and is missing some. This sample yields under 350,000 clones, of which more than 85% are seen a single time; approximately 4% belongs to the top ten. The sequencing input was peripheral blood. These receptors all stem from a man younger than 35 with active or convalescent COVID-19.

This clone was seen more than once but under ten times. This chain joins TRBV11-2 and TRBJ2-7; D ambiguous. The V and J ends lost 1 base and 4 bases respectively, with 5 bases between them. In germline, CDR1 is SGHAT, CDR2 FQNNGV. The CDR3 extends over 12 amino acids. The CDR3 here is CASSLGAYEQYF. The CDR3 nucleotides read TGTGCCAGCAGCTTAGGGGCGTACGAGCAGTACTTC.

This rearrangement joins TRBV4-2 to TRBJ2-1; a possible D gene is TRBD1 (6 bases). V gave up 4 bases and J gave up 8 bases, with 21 bases separating them. The CDR3 length is 16 residues. Germline assignment: CDR1 LGHNA and CDR2 YNFKEQ. DNA for the CDR3: TGTGCCAGCAGCCGAATGGACAGCAGTTTGACCGATGAGCAGTTCTTC. Translated, it gives CASSRMDSSLTDEQFF.

The V gene is TRBV3-1 (or the pseudogene TRBV3-2), the J gene TRBJ2-5; TRBD2 matches at 10 bases. The CDR3 is 15 residues long. The V gene's germline CDR1 is LGHDT and CDR2 YNNKEL (reference sequence). With V trimmed by 2 bases and J by 2 bases, 2 bases remained unmatched. CDR3 loop: CASSQILAGQETQYF. The CDR3 nucleotides read TGTGCCAGCAGCCAAATACTAGCGGGGCAAGAGACCCAGTACTTC.

This sequence joins TRBV19 and TRBJ1-5; TRBD1 agrees at 8 bases. This CDR3 is 14 amino acids long. J lost 9 bases, V lost 5 bases, and 9 bases had no gene match. Germline CDR1 LNHDA, CDR2 SQIVND (reference sequence). The CDR3 DNA reads TGTGCCAGTAGTGGGACAGGAGGGAGTAGGCCCCAGCATTTT. It encodes CASSGTGGSRPQHF.

This rearrangement joins TRBV5-1 to TRBJ1-6; 7 positions match TRBD1. The CDR3 sequence is 15 residues long. Germline CDR1 and CDR2: SGHRS and YFSETQ. J gave up 9 bases and V 4 bases, and 10 bases lay outside the gene matches. CDR3 in amino acids: CASSLGQSTRSPLHF. The DNA of the CDR3 is TGCGCCAGCAGCCTGGGACAGTCTACACGTTCACCCCTCCACTTT. The full variable domain, completed using reference TRBV5-1 and TRBJ1-6, is KAGVTQTPRYLIKTRGQQVTLSCSPISGHRSVSWYQQTPGQGLQFLFEYFSETQRNKGNFPGRFSGRQFSNSRSEMNVSTLELGDSALYLCASSLGQSTRSPLHFGNGTRLTVT.

This clone was seen a few times. The chain couples TRBV9 to TRBJ2-2; 8 bases line up with TRBD2. Trimming at V came to 4 bases and at J to 2 bases, leaving 4 bases not matched to a gene. The germline V gene encodes CDR1 SGDLS and CDR2 YYNGEE. CDR3 length: 15 amino acids. The CDR3 DNA reads TGTGCCAGCAGCCACGGGGGGGCCAACACCGGGGAGCTGTTTTTT. Protein sequence: CASSHGGANTGELFF.

The J gene is TRBJ1-2, the V gene TRBV15, with 8 bases aligning to TRBD1. Germline assignment: CDR1 LNHNV and CDR2 YYDKDF (reference sequence). The CDR3 extends over 19 amino acids. The V gene end was trimmed by 0 bases and the J gene end by 4 bases; junction bases not matched to a gene: 16. The CDR3 spells CATSREPGAGGAYGYGYTF. As DNA, the CDR3 is TGTGCCACCAGCAGAGAACCCGGGGCAGGGGGCGCATATGGCTATGGCTACACCTTC.

The J gene is TRBJ1-2, the V gene TRBV5-1; weak D call: TRBD1 (5 bases). Trimming removed 0 bases from V and 3 bases from J, with 9 bases in between. Germline CDR1 is SGHRS and CDR2 is YFSETQ. The CDR3 is 14 residues long. The CDR3 reads CASSLGWGDYGYTF. In DNA, the CDR3 is TGCGCCAGCAGCTTGGGATGGGGGGACTATGGCTACACCTTC.

This clone occurred once. The chain recombines TRBV28 with TRBJ1-4; D remains ambiguous. The V gene's germline CDR1 is MDHEN and CDR2 SYDVKM. V was pared by 5 bases and J by 6 bases, with 13 bases between. CDR3 length: 14 residues. The CDR3 region is CASSTTEYYEKLFF. CDR3 nucleotides: TGTGCCAGCAGTACCACGGAGTACTATGAAAAACTGTTTTTT.

In DNA, the CDR3 is TGTGCCGGCGGACAAATCTCCTACGAGCAGTACTTC. It translates to CAGGQISYEQYF. The chain uses TRBV6-5 and TRBJ2-7, with D maybe TRBD1 (5 bases). This CDR3 region has 12 residues. Germline CDR1 MNHEY, CDR2 SVGAGI. Trimming removed 11 bases at V and 0 bases at J, with 11 bases between.

The rearrangement joins TRBV6-1 to TRBJ2-7; tentatively, D is TRBD1 (5 bases). The CDR3 covers 14 residues. Trimming shortened V by 2 bases and J by 3 bases, and 11 bases separated the two germline ends. From germline, CDR1 is MNHNS and CDR2 SASEGT. In DNA form, the CDR3 reads TGTGCCAGCAGTGAACAGGGCGCACACTACGAGCAGTACTTC. Translating it yields CASSEQGAHYEQYF.

The V gene is TRBV2, the J gene TRBJ2-1; D is unresolved. CDR1 SNHLY and CDR2 FYNNEI come from the germline V gene. This CDR3 contains 12 residues. The V end lost 4 bases, the J end lost 6 bases, and 7 bases lay between the germline ends. The CDR3 DNA reads as TGTGCCAGCAGTGGGCTTCTCAATGAGCAGTTCTTC. It yields the protein CASSGLLNEQFF.

This chain joins TRBV29-1 and TRBJ2-3, with a weak D call TRBD2 (5 bases). There are 14 residues in the CDR3. The germline V gene encodes CDR1 SQVTM and CDR2 ANQGSEA. Trimming left V 6 bases short and J 1 base short, with 14 bases between. The CDR3 loop reads CSVLKVGGTDTQYF. DNA of the CDR3: TGCAGCGTCCTAAAGGTGGGAGGCACAGATACGCAGTATTTT.

This chain links TRBV9 with TRBJ1-5; 7 nucleotides line up with TRBD1. This CDR3 is built from 13 residues. The V gene's germline CDR1 is SGDLS and CDR2 YYNGEE. V dropped 3 bases and J dropped 6; count of bases not matched to a gene: 3. CDR3 loop: CASSARQGQPQHF. The CDR3 nucleotides are TGTGCCAGCAGCGCTCGACAGGGTCAGCCCCAGCATTTT.

V usage is TRBV5-8 and J usage is TRBJ1-4; D is unresolved. Germline CDR1 and CDR2: SGHTS and YDEGEE. This CDR3 is built from 17 residues. V was trimmed by 6 bases and J by 8 bases, leaving 26 bases between them. CDR3 in amino acids: CASTIGVNFGSGEKLFF. CDR3 in DNA: TGTGCCAGCACGATCGGGGTAAATTTCGGATCGGGCGAAAAACTGTTTTTT.

This chain connects TRBV27 to TRBJ2-7; no reliable D call. The CDR3 spans 12 residues. Germline V gene lookup returns CDR1 MNHEY and CDR2 SMNVEV (reference sequence). Trimming stripped 9 bases from V and 1 base from J, with 10 bases between. The CDR3 DNA reads as TGTGCCAGTCTCTCGAGGTCCTACGAGCAGTACTTC. Translating gives CASLSRSYEQYF.

V gene TRBV5-1 combines with J gene TRBJ2-1, with TRBD1 matching 11 bases. V shed 4 bases, J shed 5 bases, and the junction held 8 bases outside the gene matches. Germline CDR1 SGHRS, CDR2 YFSETQ. The CDR3 totals 16 residues. CDR3 nucleotide sequence: TGCGCCAGCAGCCTTGAGGGACAGGGGGGCCACAATGAGCAGTTCTTC. As protein: CASSLEGQGGHNEQFF.

The chain employs TRBV9 and TRBJ2-1; maybe TRBD2 (6 bases). Between the trimmed V and J ends, which lost 3 bases and 7 bases, there was a span of 20 bases. Germline CDR1 and CDR2: SGDLS and YYNGEE. This CDR3 is built from 16 residues. The CDR3 reads CASSATGTGSSNEQFF. Here the CDR3 DNA reads TGTGCCAGCAGCGCGACCGGGACTGGATCCTCGAATGAGCAGTTCTTC.

This chain uses TRBV7-9 with TRBJ2-1, with 8 bases matching TRBD2. CDR3 length: 15 residues. Trimming at V came to 3 bases and at J to 2 bases, leaving 3 bases not matched to a gene. Germline V gene sequence: CDR1 SEHNR, CDR2 FQNEAQ (reference sequence). As DNA, the CDR3 is TGTGCCAGCAGCTTTAGCGGGAACCCCTACAATGAGCAGTTCTTC. Amino acid sequence: CASSFSGNPYNEQFF.